A single sample gave rise to the 22 T cell receptor beta chains below, sequenced in a study of cytomegalovirus exposure and HLA in healthy donors. Amplification used 60 Vbeta primers and 13 Jbeta primers. Libraries were prepared by immunoSEQ multiplex PCR; TCRdb keeps only in-frame clonotypes and omits some of them. The table lists about 59,000 clones, about 83% of them singletons. Sequenced material: PBMCs. These receptors all come from a human donor in good health.

The chain combines TRBV28 with TRBJ2-6, with D possibly matching TRBD1 (5 bases). Germline V gene sequence: CDR1 MDHEN, CDR2 SYDVKM. The CDR3 sequence is 15 residues long. Trimming took off 10 bases at V and 0 bases at J, with 13 bases between the two ends. The CDR3 sequence is CAIDRRGSGANVLTF. The CDR3 region has the DNA TGTGCCATCGACCGAAGGGGCTCTGGGGCCAACGTCCTGACTTTC.

The rearrangement joins TRBV28 to TRBJ2-7, with D unresolved. V shed 7 bases and J shed 4 bases, with 11 bases lying between them. The CDR3 is 12 amino acids. The germline V gene encodes CDR1 MDHEN and CDR2 SYDVKM. CDR3 loop: CASTINTYEQYF. Here the CDR3 DNA reads TGTGCCAGCACCATCAATACTTACGAGCAGTACTTC.

For this clone: The junction departs from the called germline gene at one end, perhaps through a read error. The V gene is TRBV7-9, the J gene TRBJ1-6; a possible D gene is TRBD1 (6 bases). Germline V CDR1 and CDR2: SEHNR, FQNEAQ (reference sequence). The CDR3 runs 17 residues. The CDR3 coding sequence is TGTTCCAGCAGCTTAGCGTCAGGGGCGACCTATAATTCACCCCTCCACTTT. Protein product: CSSSLASGATYNSPLHF.

V and J are TRBV28 and TRBJ2-2, with D perhaps matching TRBD2 (6 bases). Per the germline V gene, CDR1 is MDHEN and CDR2 is SYDVKM. The V and J ends lost 6 bases and 6 bases respectively, with 11 bases between them. The CDR3 is 13 amino acids. CDR3 amino acids: CASSPLAPGELFF. DNA of the CDR3: TGTGCCAGCAGCCCACTAGCCCCCGGGGAGCTGTTTTTT.

The J gene is TRBJ2-5, the V gene TRBV28; TRBD1 aligns across 9 bases. The J call is doubtful: the DNA matches TRBJ2-7 better. Per germline, CDR1 MDHEN and CDR2 SYDVKM. The CDR3 sequence is 14 residues long. The CDR3 reads CASSALQGAYEQYF. The CDR3, as DNA: TGTGCCAGCAGTGCGTTACAGGGGGCATACGAGCAGTACTTC.

DNA for the CDR3: TGTGCCAGCAGTTTAAGAGTGCGTTCACCCCTCCACTTT. It codes for CASSLRVRSPLHF. J is TRBJ1-6 and V is TRBV27; D ambiguous. The CDR3 length is 13 residues. Trimming removed 2 bases at V and 9 bases at J, with 8 bases between. The V gene's germline CDR1 is MNHEY and CDR2 SMNVEV (reference sequence).

On this clone itself: Other DNA sequences in this sample translate to the same CDR3. The V gene is TRBV4-3, the J gene TRBJ2-1, with D possibly matching TRBD2 (6 bases). V lost 1 base and J 9 bases, leaving 7 bases between the germline ends. The CDR3 extends over 12 amino acids. Germline CDR1 is LGHNA and CDR2 is YSLEER. Written as DNA, the CDR3 is TGCGCCAGCAGCCAAGGGAGGGGTGAGCAGTTCTTC. This encodes CASSQGRGEQFF.

The genes are TRBV7-3 and TRBJ2-3, with 8 bases lining up with TRBD2. The length of the CDR3 is 16 residues. V lost 5 bases to trimming and J lost 0 bases; unmatched junction nucleotides: 7. The germline gives CDR1 SGHTA, CDR2 FQGTGA. The CDR3 DNA reads TGTGCCAGCAGCGCCTTAGCGGGAACTAGCACAGATACGCAGTATTTT. Amino acid sequence: CASSALAGTSTDTQYF.

This rearrangement joins TRBV6-5 to TRBJ2-3; D perhaps matches TRBD2 (7 bases). CDR3 size: 16 residues. V was cut by 0 bases and J by 3 bases, with 13 bases left in between. CDR1 is MNHEY, CDR2 SVGAGI, per germline. CDR3 residues: CASSYSGGGATDTQYF. In DNA, the CDR3 is TGTGCCAGCAGTTACTCGGGAGGGGGGGCGACAGATACGCAGTATTTT.

V and J are TRBV7-8 and TRBJ2-2; D is uncertain. The CDR3 spans 13 residues. The V gene's germline CDR1 is SGHVS and CDR2 FQNEAQ. Trimming stripped 1 base from V and 5 bases from J, with 5 bases between. The CDR3 here is CASSLDSTGELFF. Here the CDR3 DNA reads TGTGCCAGCAGCTTAGACAGTACCGGGGAGCTGTTTTTT.

This chain uses TRBV28 with TRBJ2-2; D remains unclear. This CDR3 has 15 amino acids. Germline loops: CDR1 MDHEN, CDR2 SYDVKM. Trimming pared 5 bases from V and 8 bases from J, leaving 18 bases between. Here the CDR3 DNA reads TGTGCCAGCAGTCGCCGCGTAACTCGTGCGGGGGAGCTGTTTTTT. This translates into CASSRRVTRAGELFF.

The chain employs TRBV5-1 and TRBJ1-6; 7 bases fit TRBD1. CDR1 and CDR2 (germline): SGHRS, YFSETQ. V lost 2 bases, J lost 9 bases, and 8 bases stayed unmatched. The CDR3 spans 15 residues. CDR3 amino acids: CASSFGGGRFSPLHF. CDR3 DNA sequence: TGCGCCAGCAGCTTTGGAGGGGGCCGTTTTTCACCCCTCCACTTT.

This clone was seen just once. The J gene is TRBJ2-1, the V gene TRBV7-9; TRBD2 agrees at 10 bases. CDR1 SEHNR and CDR2 FQNEAQ come from the germline V gene (reference sequence). The CDR3 extends over 17 amino acids. V lost 1 base and J lost 6; bases outside the gene matches: 9. CDR3 in amino acids: CASSLVGGAGGGNEQFF. The DNA for the CDR3 is TGTGCCAGCAGCTTAGTCGGCGGAGCGGGAGGGGGCAATGAGCAGTTCTTC.

This clone appeared a few times. This rearrangement joins TRBV6-4 to TRBJ2-1, with 9 bases that match TRBD1. The CDR3 contains 14 residues. V gave up 0 bases and J gave up 10 bases; unmatched junction bases: 4. Germline assignment: CDR1 MRHNA and CDR2 SNTAGT. The DNA for the CDR3 is TGTGCCAGCAGTGACTCGGGGGACAGGGAAGAGCAGTTCTTC. The encoded protein is CASSDSGDREEQFF.

This clone was seen a single time. As DNA, the CDR3 is TGTGCCAGTAGTATCCAGGCGAACACTGAAGCTTTCTTT. Amino acids: CASSIQANTEAFF. V usage is TRBV19 and J usage is TRBJ1-1; no clear D gene. Germline CDR1 is LNHDA and CDR2 is SQIVND (reference sequence). Trimming left V 3 bases short and J 1 base short, with 6 bases between. This CDR3 spans 13 amino acids.

The gene calls are TRBV27 and TRBJ2-3, with 11 bases identical to TRBD2. The CDR3 has 17 amino acids. Germline CDR1 and CDR2: MNHEY and SMNVEV (reference sequence). The V segment lost 4 bases and the J segment 3 bases; nucleotides outside the gene matches: 9. In DNA form, the CDR3 reads TGTGCCAGCAGTTCAGAGACTAGCGGGATTTTTACAGATACGCAGTATTTT. It translates to CASSSETSGIFTDTQYF.

The chain is built from TRBV6-5 and TRBJ2-5, with 9 bases that match TRBD2. The V segment lost 0 bases and the J segment 5 bases; nucleotides outside the gene matches: 7. Germline V gives CDR1 MNHEY, CDR2 SVGAGI. The CDR3 has 16 amino acids. CDR3 sequence reads: CASSYSLAGGRETQYF. CDR3 in DNA: TGTGCCAGCAGTTACTCCTTGGCGGGGGGGCGGGAGACCCAGTACTTC.

This chain links TRBV29-1 with TRBJ1-1, with D possibly TRBD1 on 6 matching bases. Between the trimmed V and J ends, which lost 4 bases and 3 bases, there was a span of 18 bases. CDR1 is SQVTM and CDR2 is ANQGSEA in the germline V gene. The length of the CDR3 is 15 residues. CDR3 in amino acids: CSVGYRVKFDTEAFF. The CDR3 region has the DNA TGCAGCGTTGGTTACAGGGTAAAGTTTGACACTGAAGCTTTCTTT.

V usage is TRBV5-4 and J usage is TRBJ2-3; 8 bases are a match to TRBD2. From germline, CDR1 is SGHNT and CDR2 YYREEE (reference sequence). Trimming at V came to 5 bases and at J to 0 bases, leaving 8 bases not matched to a gene. The CDR3 runs 16 residues. CDR3 DNA: TGTGCCAGCAGTTCGGGGGGGGGCCCCAGCACAGATACGCAGTATTTT. Encoded protein: CASSSGGGPSTDTQYF.

This rearrangement joins TRBV5-1 to TRBJ2-3, with 8 bases fitting TRBD1. The CDR3 length is 16 residues. V was clipped by 7 bases and J by 4 bases; unmatched bases: 14. CDR1 SGHRS and CDR2 YFSETQ come from the germline V gene. This chain's CDR3 is CASENPSGGGADTQYF. CDR3 bases: TGCGCCAGCGAGAACCCATCAGGGGGCGGCGCAGATACGCAGTATTTT.

The chain carries TRBV29-1 and TRBJ1-1; unclear D gene. In germline, CDR1 is SQVTM, CDR2 ANQGSEA. V was trimmed by 7 bases and J by 0 bases, leaving 6 bases between them. CDR3 size: 11 residues. In DNA form, the CDR3 reads TGCAGCGGGCGGTTGAACACTGAAGCTTTCTTT. Translating it yields CSGRLNTEAFF.

This chain connects TRBV6-5 to TRBJ2-5; perhaps TRBD2 as D (5 bases). Looked up from germline, CDR1 is MNHEY and CDR2 is SVGAGI. The CDR3 contains 15 residues. Trimming removed 3 bases from V and 5 bases from J, with 16 bases in between. The chain's CDR3 is CASSYQTGMYETQYF. CDR3 coding DNA: TGTGCCAGCAGTTATCAGACGGGGATGTACGAGACCCAGTACTTC.